The sequence of this T cell receptor (beta chain) was determined in a study of radiotherapy plus CTLA-4 blockade in lung cancer. Study-level results: TCR clones from tumors expanded in blood after radiotherapy plus ipilimumab.

Enrolled patients, whose metastatic non-small-cell lung cancer was chemo-refractory, received focal radiation plus CTLA-4 blockade with ipilimumab. In regard to this clone: What it recognizes is unknown.

This CDR3 is 17 amino acids long. V lost 5 bases and J lost 12; bases outside the gene matches: 16. CDR1 is MGHRA, CDR2 YSYEKL, per germline. Using immunoSEQ multiplex PCR, the repertoire was profiled, and TCRdb retains in-frame clones only, with some absent. This sample yields tens of thousands of clones, of which roughly four fifths are seen a single time; 0.84% belongs to the top ten. The chain links TRBV4-1 to TRBJ2-1, with TRBD2 matching over 13 bases. The specimen comprised peripheral blood, sampled from a patient treated with radiotherapy plus ipilimumab. This sequence originates from a human donor with non-small cell lung cancer who had stable disease on radiotherapy plus ipilimumab. CDR3 DNA sequence: TGCGCCAGCAGCTCATGGGGGGGACTAGCGGGGTCAGGGGTGCAGTTCTTC. Translated, it gives CASSSWGGLAGSGVQFF.